Following are 3 T cell receptor beta chains from one sample sequenced in a study of tumor-infiltrating lymphocytes in primary liver carcinoma. Joint extraction of RNA and DNA used about 17-31 mg of bulk tissue that was unsorted. TCR beta cDNA was made from 500 ng total RNA with a constant-region primer. Employing slightly modified ARM-PCR, three nested multiplex PCR rounds were run, and these gave rise to the TCR beta libraries. Researchers ran the first two PCR rounds for roughly 10 cycles each with TRBV1-TRBV30 forward primers and a C-beta reverse primer. Each CDR3 protein is one row after TCRdb ran MiXCR on the multiplex PCR reads. Of 120,000 or so distinct CDR3 sequences listed, around 62% are singletons. Sequencing was done on a sample of liver tumor tissue from sampling region 1. Specified subset: tumor region T1, superior pole. The source is a woman aged 60-70 years with primary liver carcinoma and hepatitis B virus infection.

As to this clonotype: A junction end diverges from the germline sequence, so it may reflect a read error. The rearrangement uses TRBV7-8 and TRBJ1-6; D is uncertain. Germline CDR1 SGHVS, CDR2 FQNEAQ. CDR3 length: 14 amino acids. CDR3 in DNA: TGTACCAGCAGCTTCGGGGAAGCTGATTCACCCCTCCACTTT. Translating it yields CTSSFGEADSPLHF.

The chain links TRBV5-6 to TRBJ2-7; 11 bases are a match to TRBD2. Germline V lookup: CDR1 SGHDT, CDR2 YYEEEE. CDR3 size: 16 residues. V was clipped by 3 bases and J by 2 bases; unmatched bases: 7. In nucleotides, the CDR3 is TGTGCCAGCAGCTCTCCTAGCGGGAGGTTCGCCTACGAGCAGTACTTC. Protein product: CASSSPSGRFAYEQYF.

The count of this clonotype is one. CDR3 in amino acids: CASSLLAGGLHEQYF. CDR3 bases: TGTGCCAGCAGTTTACTGGCAGGAGGGCTCCACGAGCAGTACTTC. The V call is TRBV28, the J call TRBJ2-7, with D maybe TRBD2 (6 bases). V dropped 2 bases and J dropped 5 bases, with 16 bases sitting between them. The germline CDR1 and CDR2 sequences are MDHEN and SYDVKM. The CDR3 runs 15 residues.